Each of the 5 T cell receptor beta chains below was sequenced from the same sample in a study of blood T cell repertoires in COVID-19. The method was immunoSEQ multiplex PCR; TCRdb's version includes in-frame clones alone and lacks a portion of them. The sample lists 110,000 to 150,000 clones; over 70% were seen once. The sample taken for sequencing was peripheral blood. The receptors here all came from a woman in her sixties with acute or convalescent COVID-19.

This chain uses TRBV12-3 or TRBV12-4 with TRBJ1-1; 8 positions agree with TRBD1. The CDR3 spans 12 residues. Trimming removed 6 bases from V and 7 bases from J; junction bases left unmatched: 4. CDR3 in DNA: TGTGCCAGCAGCTGGGGGACAGGTGAAGCTTTCTTT. This encodes CASSWGTGEAFF.

The chain recombines TRBV18 with TRBJ1-1, with D tentatively TRBD1 (5 bases). Germline CDR1 and CDR2: KGHSH and LQKENI. The CDR3 is 16 residues long. V was pared by 2 bases and J by 1 base, with 14 bases between. CDR3 loop: CASSPGLQGKNTEAFF. Here the CDR3 DNA reads TGTGCCAGCTCACCAGGTTTGCAGGGTAAGAACACTGAAGCTTTCTTT.

This chain uses TRBV29-1 with TRBJ1-1, with unresolved D. This CDR3 contains 12 residues. CDR1 is SQVTM, CDR2 ANQGSEA, per germline. Between the trimmed V and J ends, which lost 1 base and 4 bases, there was a span of 7 bases. The chain's CDR3 is CSVEGESTEAFF. The CDR3 nucleotides are TGCAGCGTTGAAGGTGAGAGCACTGAAGCTTTCTTT. The complete variable domain, with remaining parts taken from reference TRBV29-1 and TRBJ1-1, reads SAVISQKPSRDICQRGTSLTIQCQVDSQVTMMFWYRQQPGQSLTLIATANQGSEATYESGFVIDKFPISRPNLTFSTLTVSNMSPEDSSIYLCSVEGESTEAFFGQGTRLTVV.

CDR3 in DNA: TGCGCCAGCAGCGCCCGCGGACAGGAGGGGAATTCACCCCTCCACTTT. It is translated as CASSARGQEGNSPLHF. The gene calls are TRBV5-1 and TRBJ1-6, with 7 bases aligning to TRBD1. V was clipped by 4 bases and J by 7 bases; unmatched bases: 11. The CDR3 length is 16 residues. Germline CDR1 SGHRS, CDR2 YFSETQ. The whole variable domain, filled in from reference TRBV5-1 and TRBJ1-6, reads KAGVTQTPRYLIKTRGQQVTLSCSPISGHRSVSWYQQTPGQGLQFLFEYFSETQRNKGNFPGRFSGRQFSNSRSEMNVSTLELGDSALYLCASSARGQEGNSPLHFGNGTRLTVT.

The J gene is TRBJ2-7, the V gene TRBV11-3; D is possibly TRBD2 (6 bases). The CDR3 is 13 amino acids. Germline CDR1 and CDR2: SGHNT and YENEEA. The ends were cut back, 5 bases at V and 4 bases at J, with 12 bases in the middle. For the CDR3, the DNA is TGTGCCAGCAGCCAGCGGGCAGATTACGAGCAGTACTTC. Its protein is CASSQRADYEQYF.